Listed below are T cell receptor beta chains from one sample, sequenced in a study of T cell responses to AZD1222 COVID-19 vaccine. The data were produced by immunoSEQ multiplex PCR, yet TCRdb's version contains in-frame clones alone and is incomplete. Among roughly 100,000 clones listed, roughly 89% were seen once. Source: peripheral blood, taken on day 0 of AZD1222 vaccination. The receptors were sampled from an adult in good health. CDR3s include the opening cysteine and the closing phenylalanine or tryptophan. The D gene is left open where the match is weak. The listing skips clone size in some rows; elsewhere it reads once, few, many or a size class.

abundance	j_gene	d_gene	v_gene	CDR3aa	CDR3nt
NA	TRBJ1-1	NA	TRBV3-1/TRBV3-2	CASSQDWTENTEAFF	TGTGCCAGCAGCCAAGACTGGACAGAGAACACTGAAGCTTTCTTT
NA	TRBJ2-1	TRBD2	TRBV6-6	CASSLGTTTYNEQFF	TGTGCCAGCAGTCTCGGGACTACCACCTACAATGAGCAGTTCTTC
few	TRBJ1-1	NA	TRBV4-3	CASSQGLDVGEAFF	TGCGCCAGCAGCCAAGGACTGGACGTAGGTGAAGCTTTCTTT
NA	TRBJ1-5	NA	TRBV6-2/TRBV6-3	CASSLDGWNQPQHF	TGTGCCAGCAGCCTCGACGGTTGGAATCAGCCCCAGCATTTT
NA	TRBJ2-1	NA	TRBV6-5	CASSYAHRDRDEQFF	TGTGCCAGCAGTTACGCCCACAGGGACCGGGATGAGCAGTTCTTC
NA	TRBJ1-1	TRBD1	TRBV5-1	CASRLPRQGKMGTEAFF	TGCGCCAGCAGACTGCCGAGACAGGGTAAAATGGGCACTGAAGCTTTCTTT
NA	TRBJ2-5	NA	TRBV24-1	CATWRSRETQYF	TGTGCCACCTGGCGGTCCCGGGAGACCCAGTACTTC
once	TRBJ1-1	NA	TRBV6-5	CASSQEEITEAFF	TGTGCCAGCAGCCAGGAGGAAATCACTGAAGCTTTCTTT
NA	TRBJ2-7	TRBD2	TRBV6-5	CASKWGLDSWEQYF	TGTGCCAGCAAATGGGGACTAGACTCATGGGAGCAGTACTTC
NA	TRBJ1-1	TRBD1	TRBV2	CASRGQGATEAFF	TGTGCCAGCAGAGGACAGGGGGCGACTGAAGCTTTCTTT
few	TRBJ2-7	NA	TRBV7-2	CASSQGGGTYEQYF	TGTGCCAGCAGCCAAGGCGGGGGCACCTACGAGCAGTACTTC
NA	TRBJ1-5	NA	TRBV7-2	CASSNRQGSNQPQHF	TGTGCCAGCAGCAACCGTCAGGGATCGAATCAGCCCCAGCATTTT
once	TRBJ1-1	NA	TRBV11-2	CASSLDLGIAFF	TGTGCCAGCAGCTTAGATCTGGGAATAGCTTTCTTT
NA	TRBJ1-1	TRBD1	TRBV3-1/TRBV3-2	CASSVTGAPNTEAFF	TGTGCCAGCAGCGTGACAGGGGCCCCGAACACTGAAGCTTTCTTT
NA	TRBJ2-1	TRBD2	TRBV7-3	CASSSSGRGGYNEQFF	TGTGCCAGCAGCTCCTCTGGGCGGGGGGGTTACAATGAGCAGTTCTTC